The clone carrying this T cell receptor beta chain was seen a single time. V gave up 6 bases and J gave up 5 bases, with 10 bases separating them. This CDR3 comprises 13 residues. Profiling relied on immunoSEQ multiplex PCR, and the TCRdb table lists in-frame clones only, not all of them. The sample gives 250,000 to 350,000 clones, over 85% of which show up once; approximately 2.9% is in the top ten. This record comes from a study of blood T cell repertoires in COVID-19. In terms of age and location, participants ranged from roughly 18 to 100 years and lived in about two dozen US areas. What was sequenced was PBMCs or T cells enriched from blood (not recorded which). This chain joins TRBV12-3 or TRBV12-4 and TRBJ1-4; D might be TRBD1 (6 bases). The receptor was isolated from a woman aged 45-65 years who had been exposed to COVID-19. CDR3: CASRITGNEKLFF. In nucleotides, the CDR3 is TGTGCCAGCAGAATTACAGGGAATGAAAAACTGTTTTTT.